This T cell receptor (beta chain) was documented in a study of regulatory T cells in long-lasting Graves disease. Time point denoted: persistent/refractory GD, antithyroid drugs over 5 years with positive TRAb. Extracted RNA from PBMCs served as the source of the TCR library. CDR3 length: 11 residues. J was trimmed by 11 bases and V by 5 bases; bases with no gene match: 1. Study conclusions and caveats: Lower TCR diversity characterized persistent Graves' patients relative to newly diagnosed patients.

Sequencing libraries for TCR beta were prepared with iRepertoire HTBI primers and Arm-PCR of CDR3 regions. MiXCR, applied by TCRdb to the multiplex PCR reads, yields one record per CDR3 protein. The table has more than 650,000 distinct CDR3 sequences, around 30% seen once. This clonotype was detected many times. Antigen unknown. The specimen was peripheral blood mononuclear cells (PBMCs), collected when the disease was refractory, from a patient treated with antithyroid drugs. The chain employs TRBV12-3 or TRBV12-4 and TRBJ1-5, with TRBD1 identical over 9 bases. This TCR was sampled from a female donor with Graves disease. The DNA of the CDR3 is TGTGCCAGCAGTCGGACAGGGGCCCAGCATTTT. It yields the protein CASSRTGAQHF.